The next 3 T cell receptor beta chains were all read from a single sample in a study of T cells in Graves' hyperthyroidism and ophthalmopathy (dated by TCRdb to between 2017 and 2020). The library was produced with multiplex PCR. The sequencer listed for this sample is Illumina HiSeq 2000. The TCR beta CDR3 regions were amplified from RNA transcripts. A first-round RT-PCR of the TCR CDR3 used the HTBI primer set with the Qiagen OneStep RT-PCR kit. TCRdb itself trimmed the public reads at Q25 with fastp, ran MiXCR and retained productive beta chains. Here each entry gathers all rows of one CDR3 protein and keeps the most common genes and DNA. This sample is represented by 500,000 to 650,000 distinct CDR3 sequences; around 13% of them were singletons. About 14% of the sample is in the top ten clones. The source material was blood. The receptors stem from a woman between 35 and 50 years old with Graves' hyperthyroidism.

For this clonotype: A much more abundant neighbour one base away suggests this may be a read error. CDR3 sequence (DNA): TGTGCCAGCACGACTAGCGGGAGGACCTCAGAGACCCAGTACTTC. Amino acids: CASTTSGRTSETQYF. The chain joins TRBV19 to TRBJ2-5; 13 bases fit TRBD2. The CDR3 totals 15 residues. CDR1 LNHDA and CDR2 SQIVND come from the germline V gene (reference sequence). With 9 bases clipped from V and 4 bases from J, the junction kept 8 bases outside the gene matches.

This clonotype was counted ten times or more. The chain links TRBV3-1 to TRBJ2-5, with a possible D match to TRBD1 (6 bases). CDR1 and CDR2 from the germline V gene are LGHDT and YNNKEL (reference sequence). With 4 bases removed from V and 5 bases from J, the gap between germline ends came to 14 bases. The length of the CDR3 is 14 residues. The CDR3 region is CASSPVGAHETQYF. CDR3 nucleotide sequence: TGTGCCAGCAGCCCTGTGGGGGCCCACGAGACCCAGTACTTC.

The chain combines TRBV9 with TRBJ2-2; weak D call: TRBD2 (7 bases). This CDR3 has 15 residues. From germline, CDR1 is SGDLS and CDR2 YYNGEE. The V and J ends lost 3 bases and 4 bases respectively, with 13 bases between them. CDR3 in DNA: TGTGCCAGCAGCGCCTTAGGGGGGGGCACCGGGGAGCTGTTTTTT. It codes for CASSALGGGTGELFF.